This T cell receptor (beta chain) was captured in a study of cytomegalovirus exposure and HLA in healthy donors. Study background: There were some 400 genotyped donors. Of these, roughly 86% fell in the genetic ancestry cluster associated with self-reported Caucasian donors.

Overall study results and limits: What was likely a sequencing artifact was a cluster of highly shared sequence variants. Reportedly, diagnosis of cytomegalovirus status by the classifier showed high specificity and sensitivity. Across donors, most TCRs were seen rarely, yet some public ones were widespread.

PCR amplification relied on 60 Vbeta primers (plus 13 Jbeta primers). Here immunoSEQ multiplex PCR was the method, and the copy in TCRdb shows in-frame clones only, minus some. Among tens of thousands of clones listed, roughly 80% were seen once. Worth noting for this clone: Its cognate antigen is unknown.

V was shortened by 0 bases and J by 4 bases, with 17 bases between the two germline ends. Germline CDR1 is MGHRA and CDR2 is YSYEKL. The length of the CDR3 is 17 residues. The sample comprised PBMCs. The V call is TRBV4-1, the J call TRBJ2-3; possibly TRBD2 for D (6 bases). The TCR comes from a woman aged 25 to 39 in good health and CMV-seronegative. CDR3 DNA: TGCGCCAGCAGCCAAGATACCCCCCGGGGGAGTCCAGATACGCAGTATTTT. Protein product: CASSQDTPRGSPDTQYF.